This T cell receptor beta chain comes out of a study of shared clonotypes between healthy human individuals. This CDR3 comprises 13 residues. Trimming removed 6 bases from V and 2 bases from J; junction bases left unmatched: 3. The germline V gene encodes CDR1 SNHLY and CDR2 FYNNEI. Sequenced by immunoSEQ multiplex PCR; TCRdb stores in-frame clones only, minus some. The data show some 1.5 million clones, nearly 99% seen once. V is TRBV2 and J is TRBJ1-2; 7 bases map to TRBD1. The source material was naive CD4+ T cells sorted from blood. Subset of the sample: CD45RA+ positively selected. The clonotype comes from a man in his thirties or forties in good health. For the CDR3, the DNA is TGTGCCAGCAGGGAACAGGGGAACTATGGCTACACCTTC. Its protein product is CASREQGNYGYTF.